The 5 T cell receptor beta chains presented below share a single source sample, sequenced in a study of CD8 T cells in Susac syndrome. The RNA input was about 0.5 to 1 ug, and it was reverse transcribed with random hexamers. From the immunoSEQ multiplex PCR reads, TCRdb called clonotypes with MiXCR, one entry per CDR3 protein. The sample contains some 190,000 distinct CDR3 sequences, over 90% of which appear only once. The sequenced sample was CD4+ T cells from PBMCs. The receptors were sampled from a human donor with Susac syndrome.

The gene calls are TRBV20-1 and TRBJ2-7; weak D call: TRBD2 (5 bases). This CDR3 has 12 residues. Trimming pared 7 bases from V and 3 bases from J, leaving 13 bases between. Per germline, CDR1 DFQATT and CDR2 SNEGSKA (reference sequence). CDR3 bases: TGCAGTGTCGGCTCCGGGGTCTACGAGCAGTACTTC. Translated, it gives CSVGSGVYEQYF.

V usage is TRBV20-1 and J usage is TRBJ1-5; 7 nucleotides line up with TRBD1. This CDR3 has 12 residues. The J segment lost 4 bases and the V segment lost 5 bases, leaving 2 bases of the junction unmatched. Germline V gene lookup returns CDR1 DFQATT and CDR2 SNEGSKA (reference sequence). CDR3 in amino acids: CSALQGNQPQHF. The CDR3 coding sequence is TGCAGTGCTTTACAGGGGAATCAGCCCCAGCATTTT.

This clonotype was recorded once. This chain links TRBV27 with TRBJ2-2; 10 bases line up with TRBD1. This CDR3 has 15 amino acids. V was pared by 3 bases and J by 5 bases, with 3 bases of the junction left unmatched. Germline values: CDR1 MNHEY, CDR2 SMNVEV (reference sequence). In DNA form, the CDR3 reads TGTGCCAGCAGTTTTGGGACAGGGGTAACCGGGGAGCTGTTTTTT. This sequence encodes CASSFGTGVTGELFF.

This chain links TRBV20-1 with TRBJ2-5; D gene uncertain. Trimming stripped 2 bases from V and 1 base from J, with 8 bases between. The CDR3 extends over 13 amino acids. In germline, CDR1 is DFQATT, CDR2 SNEGSKA (reference sequence). Written as DNA, the CDR3 is TGCAGTGCTAGACCCGGCTCCCAAGAGACCCAGTACTTC. As protein: CSARPGSQETQYF.

The chain combines TRBV28 with TRBJ2-1, with 14 bases lining up with TRBD2. This CDR3 spans 17 amino acids. The V gene end was trimmed by 2 bases and the J gene end by 2 bases; junction bases not matched to a gene: 2. Per germline, CDR1 MDHEN and CDR2 SYDVKM. This chain's CDR3 is CASSLGGLAGAYNEQFF. The CDR3 region has the DNA TGTGCCAGCAGTTTAGGGGGACTAGCGGGGGCCTACAATGAGCAGTTCTTC.